Listed here are 9 T cell receptor beta chains from one sample, sequenced in a study of regulatory T cells in long-lasting Graves disease. Relying on iRepertoire HTBI primers and Arm-PCR of CDR3 regions, the team built TCR beta libraries. TCRdb processed the multiplex PCR reads anew with MiXCR; each CDR3 protein has one entry. Counted here are more than 300,000 distinct CDR3 sequences, approximately 10% occurring once; the ten biggest clones make up about 19%. Time point of the sample: newly diagnosed GD, antithyroid drugs for less than 3 months. Scientists built the TCR library using RNA that was extracted from PBMCs. These records were also assigned to another study, of T cells in Graves' hyperthyroidism and ophthalmopathy.

The source material was peripheral blood mononuclear cells (PBMCs), sampled at new diagnosis, from a patient treated with antithyroid drugs. The source of these receptors is a woman between 18 and 29 years old with Graves disease.

This clonotype was detected ten times or more. The V and J genes are TRBV7-8 and TRBJ1-2; TRBD1 is a possible D gene (5 bases). This CDR3 comprises 14 residues. The germline V gene has CDR1 SGHVS and CDR2 FQNEAQ. The V and J ends lost 1 base and 11 bases respectively, with 17 bases between them. DNA of the CDR3: TGTGCCAGCAGCTTAGGGGGACTAAAGTCCTTATACACCTTC. Its translation is CASSLGGLKSLYTF.

This clonotype showed up many times. The chain is built from TRBV6-2 or TRBV6-3 and TRBJ2-1; D possibly corresponds to TRBD1 (6 bases). Germline assignment: CDR1 MNHEY and CDR2 SVGEGT. Between the trimmed V and J ends, which lost 2 bases and 5 bases, there was a span of 16 bases. The CDR3 length is 16 residues. In DNA, the CDR3 is TGTGCCAGCAGTTACCGGGACATCAACAAGAACAATGAGCAGTTCTTC. Protein product: CASSYRDINKNNEQFF.

This clonotype has at least ten counts. The chain carries TRBV11-1 and TRBJ2-2; D unclear. V was shortened by 10 bases and J by 4 bases, with 13 bases between the two germline ends. The CDR3 totals 13 residues. Germline loops: CDR1 SGHAT, CDR2 FQDESV (reference sequence). This CDR3 is CATSLAVTGELFF. The CDR3 DNA reads TGTGCCACCTCTTTAGCTGTCACCGGGGAGCTGTTTTTT.

V and J are TRBV4-3 and TRBJ2-2, with TRBD1 matching 10 bases. The CDR3 runs to 17 residues. Germline-derived CDR1 and CDR2 are LGHNA and YSLEER. Germline trimming cut 3 bases from V and 5 bases from J; bases unmatched to any gene: 9. Written as DNA, the CDR3 is TGCGCCAGCAGCCAGGGACCGGGACAGGGGTGGACCGGGGAGCTGTTTTTT. Translating gives CASSQGPGQGWTGELFF.

This clonotype turned up a few times. This sequence joins TRBV4-1 and TRBJ1-2; D not resolved. V was trimmed by 0 bases and J by 8 bases, leaving 19 bases between them. The CDR3 has 16 amino acids. In germline, CDR1 is MGHRA, CDR2 YSYEKL. CDR3 DNA sequence: TGCGCCAGCAGCCAAGAGGTTAAAGGTTGGTTCGGGGGCTACACCTTC. It translates to CASSQEVKGWFGGYTF.

This clonotype was detected many times. V gene TRBV7-2 combines with J gene TRBJ1-3; D unresolved. Trimming took off 4 bases at V and 0 bases at J, with 19 bases between the two ends. Germline CDR1 SGHTA, CDR2 FQGNSA. This CDR3 comprises 18 residues. The CDR3 DNA reads as TGTGCCAGCAGCTCTCCGCCTGGCTTAGGCCACTCTGGAAACACCATATATTTT. Encoded protein: CASSSPPGLGHSGNTIYF.

This clonotype was observed many times. The chain carries TRBV5-1 and TRBJ2-3, with D unclear. This CDR3 comprises 14 residues. From germline, CDR1 is SGHRS and CDR2 YFSETQ. Between the trimmed V and J ends, which lost 1 base and 5 bases, there was a span of 11 bases. CDR3 protein: CASSLPLDGDTQYF. CDR3 nucleotides: TGCGCCAGCAGCTTGCCCCTAGATGGAGATACGCAGTATTTT.

This clonotype showed up many times. This chain uses TRBV30 with TRBJ1-2; D possibly corresponds to TRBD1 (5 bases). CDR3 length: 16 amino acids. Trimming removed 3 bases from V and 0 bases from J, with 17 bases in between. Germline V gene lookup returns CDR1 GTSNPN and CDR2 SVGIG (reference sequence). CDR3 loop: CAWSGATGPANYGYTF. The CDR3 DNA follows: TGTGCCTGGAGCGGGGCCACAGGACCAGCTAACTATGGCTACACCTTC.

V and J are TRBV20-1 and TRBJ2-7; TRBD2 aligns across 10 bases. Losses at the gene ends were 5 bases for V and 11 bases for J; bases not matched to a gene: 18. The V gene's germline CDR1 is DFQATT and CDR2 SNEGSKA (reference sequence). The CDR3 is made up of 15 amino acids. The CDR3 sequence: CSALSGASGSIEEYF. The CDR3 coding sequence is TGCAGTGCTCTGTCGGGGGCTAGCGGGAGTATAGAGGAGTACTTC.